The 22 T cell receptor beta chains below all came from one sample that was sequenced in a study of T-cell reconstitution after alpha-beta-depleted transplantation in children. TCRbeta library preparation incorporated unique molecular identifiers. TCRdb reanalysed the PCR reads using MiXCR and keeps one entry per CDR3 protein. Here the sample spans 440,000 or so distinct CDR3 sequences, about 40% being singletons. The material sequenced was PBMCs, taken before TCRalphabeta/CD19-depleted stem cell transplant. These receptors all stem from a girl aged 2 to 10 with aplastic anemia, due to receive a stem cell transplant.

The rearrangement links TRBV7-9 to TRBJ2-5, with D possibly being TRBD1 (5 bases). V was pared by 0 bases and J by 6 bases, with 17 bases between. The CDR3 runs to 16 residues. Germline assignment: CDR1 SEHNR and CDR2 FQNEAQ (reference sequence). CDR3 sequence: CASSLAIRTQGKTQYF. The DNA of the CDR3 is TGTGCCAGCAGCTTAGCGATCCGGACCCAGGGAAAGACCCAGTACTTC.

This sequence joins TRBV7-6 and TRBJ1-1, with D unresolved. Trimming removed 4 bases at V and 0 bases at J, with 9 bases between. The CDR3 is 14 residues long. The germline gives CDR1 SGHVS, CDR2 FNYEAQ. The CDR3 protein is CASSSMTLNTEAFF. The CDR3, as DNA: TGTGCCAGCAGCTCGATGACACTGAACACTGAAGCTTTCTTT.

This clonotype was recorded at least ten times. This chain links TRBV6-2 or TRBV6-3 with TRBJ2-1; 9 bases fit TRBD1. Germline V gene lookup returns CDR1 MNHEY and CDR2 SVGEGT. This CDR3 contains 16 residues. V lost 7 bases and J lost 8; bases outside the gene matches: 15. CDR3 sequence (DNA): TGTGCCAGCACCGCCTTTCTGAACAGGGGGCTCGATGAGCAGTTCTTC. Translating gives CASTAFLNRGLDEQFF.

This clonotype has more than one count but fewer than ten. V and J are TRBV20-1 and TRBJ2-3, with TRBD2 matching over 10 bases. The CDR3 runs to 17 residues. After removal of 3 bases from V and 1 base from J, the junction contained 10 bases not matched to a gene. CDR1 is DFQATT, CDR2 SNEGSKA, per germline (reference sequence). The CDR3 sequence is CSARGTSEGFRTDTQYF. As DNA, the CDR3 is TGCAGTGCTAGGGGGACTAGCGAGGGATTCCGCACAGATACGCAGTATTTT.

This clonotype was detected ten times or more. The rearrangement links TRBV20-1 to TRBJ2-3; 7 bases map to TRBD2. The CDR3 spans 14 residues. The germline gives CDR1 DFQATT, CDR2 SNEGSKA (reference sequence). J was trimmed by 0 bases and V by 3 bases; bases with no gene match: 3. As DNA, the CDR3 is TGCAGTGCTAGGGGACTACCCAGCACAGATACGCAGTATTTT. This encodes CSARGLPSTDTQYF.

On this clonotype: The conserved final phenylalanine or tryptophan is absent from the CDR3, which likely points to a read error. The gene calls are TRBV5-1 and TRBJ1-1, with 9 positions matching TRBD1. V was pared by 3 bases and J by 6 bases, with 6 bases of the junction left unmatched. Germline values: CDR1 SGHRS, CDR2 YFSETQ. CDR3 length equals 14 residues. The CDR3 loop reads CASSSKQGAAEAFL. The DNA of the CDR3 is TGCGCCAGCAGCTCAAAACAGGGGGCCGCTGAAGCTTTCCTT.

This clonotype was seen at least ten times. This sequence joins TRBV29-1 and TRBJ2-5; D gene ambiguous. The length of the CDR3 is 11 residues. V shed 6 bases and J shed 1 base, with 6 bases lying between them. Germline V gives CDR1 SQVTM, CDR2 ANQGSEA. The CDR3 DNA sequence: TGCAGCGTGGCAGTCCAAGAGACCCAGTACTTC. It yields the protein CSVAVQETQYF. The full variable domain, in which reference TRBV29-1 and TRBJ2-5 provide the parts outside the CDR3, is SAVISQKPSRDICQRGTSLTIQCQVDSQVTMMFWYRQQPGQSLTLIATANQGSEATYESGFVIDKFPISRPNLTFSTLTVSNMSPEDSSIYLCSVAVQETQYFGPGTRLLVL.

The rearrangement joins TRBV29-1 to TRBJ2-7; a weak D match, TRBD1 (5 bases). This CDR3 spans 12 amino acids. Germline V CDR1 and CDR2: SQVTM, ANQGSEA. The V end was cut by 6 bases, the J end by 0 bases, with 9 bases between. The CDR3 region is CSVLDNSYEQYF. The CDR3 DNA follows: TGCAGCGTCTTGGACAACTCCTACGAGCAGTACTTC.

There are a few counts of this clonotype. In DNA, the CDR3 is TGTGCCAGCAGTTTCTATGGGACAGGGGAGAATAATTCACCCCTCCACTTT. Translation gives CASSFYGTGENNSPLHF. This sequence joins TRBV6-5 and TRBJ1-6; 10 nucleotides agree with TRBD1. This CDR3 is built from 17 residues. The germline V gene encodes CDR1 MNHEY and CDR2 SVGAGI. V gave up 4 bases and J gave up 5 bases; unmatched junction bases: 8.

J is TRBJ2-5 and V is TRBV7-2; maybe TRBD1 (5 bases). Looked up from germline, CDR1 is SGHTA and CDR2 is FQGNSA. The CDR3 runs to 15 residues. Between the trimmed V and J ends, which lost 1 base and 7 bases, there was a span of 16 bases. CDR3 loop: CASSLGPLHRGTQYF. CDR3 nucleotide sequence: TGTGCCAGCAGCTTAGGTCCCCTACATAGGGGGACCCAGTACTTC.

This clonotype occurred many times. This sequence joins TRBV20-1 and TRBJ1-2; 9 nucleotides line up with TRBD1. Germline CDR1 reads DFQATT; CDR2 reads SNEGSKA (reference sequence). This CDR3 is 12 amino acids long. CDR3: CRGQGSNYGYTF. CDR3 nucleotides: TGCAGGGGACAGGGATCTAACTATGGCTACACCTTC.

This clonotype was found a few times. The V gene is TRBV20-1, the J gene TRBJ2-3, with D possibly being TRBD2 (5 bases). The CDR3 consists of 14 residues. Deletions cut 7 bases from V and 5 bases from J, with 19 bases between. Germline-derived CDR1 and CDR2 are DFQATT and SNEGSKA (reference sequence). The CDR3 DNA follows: TGCAGTGTTATACCGGGGTCCGGGGAAGATACGCAGTATTTT. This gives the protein CSVIPGSGEDTQYF.

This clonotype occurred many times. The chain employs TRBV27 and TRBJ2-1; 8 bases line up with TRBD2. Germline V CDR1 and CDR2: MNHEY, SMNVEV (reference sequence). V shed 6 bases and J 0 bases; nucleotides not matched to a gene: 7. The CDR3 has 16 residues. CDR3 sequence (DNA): TGTGCCAGCAGCCTCCGACTAGCGTCCTCCTACAATGAGCAGTTCTTC. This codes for CASSLRLASSYNEQFF.

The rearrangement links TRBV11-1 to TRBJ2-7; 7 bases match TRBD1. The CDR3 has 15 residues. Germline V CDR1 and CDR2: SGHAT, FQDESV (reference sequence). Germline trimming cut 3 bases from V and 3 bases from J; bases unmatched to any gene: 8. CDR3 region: CASSFPRNRGYEQYF. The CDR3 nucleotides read TGTGCCAGCAGCTTTCCCAGGAACAGGGGCTACGAGCAGTACTTC.

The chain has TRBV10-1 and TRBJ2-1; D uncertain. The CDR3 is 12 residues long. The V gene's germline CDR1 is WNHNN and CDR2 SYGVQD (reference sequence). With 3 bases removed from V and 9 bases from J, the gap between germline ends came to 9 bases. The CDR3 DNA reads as TGCGCCAGCAGTGAACGGGCCGGTGAGCAGTTCTTC. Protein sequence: CASSERAGEQFF.

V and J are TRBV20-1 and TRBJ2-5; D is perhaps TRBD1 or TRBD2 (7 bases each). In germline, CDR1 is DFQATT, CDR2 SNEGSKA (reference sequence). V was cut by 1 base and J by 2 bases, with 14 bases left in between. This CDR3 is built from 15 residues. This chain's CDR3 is CSARARGGGQETQYF. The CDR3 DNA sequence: TGCAGTGCTAGAGCCAGGGGGGGGGGGCAAGAGACCCAGTACTTC.

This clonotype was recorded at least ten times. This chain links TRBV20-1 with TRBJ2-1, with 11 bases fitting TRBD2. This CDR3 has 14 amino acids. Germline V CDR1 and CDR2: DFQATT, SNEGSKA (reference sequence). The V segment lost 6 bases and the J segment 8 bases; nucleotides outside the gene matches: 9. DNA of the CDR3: TGCAGTGCCCCAACTAGCGGGAGAAAGTATGAGCAGTTCTTC. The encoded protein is CSAPTSGRKYEQFF.

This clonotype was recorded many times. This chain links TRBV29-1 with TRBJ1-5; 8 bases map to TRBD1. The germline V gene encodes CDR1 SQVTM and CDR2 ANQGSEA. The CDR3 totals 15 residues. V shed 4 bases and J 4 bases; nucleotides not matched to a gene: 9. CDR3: CSVANTDRENQPQHF. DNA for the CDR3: TGCAGCGTTGCTAACACGGACAGGGAGAATCAGCCCCAGCATTTT.

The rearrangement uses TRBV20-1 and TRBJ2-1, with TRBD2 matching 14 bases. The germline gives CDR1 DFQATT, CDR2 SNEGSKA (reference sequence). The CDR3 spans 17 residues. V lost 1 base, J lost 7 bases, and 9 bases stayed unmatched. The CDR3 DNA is TGCAGTGCTAGAGTCCTGCCGACTAGCGGGGGGGCAAATGAGCAGTTCTTC. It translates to CSARVLPTSGGANEQFF.

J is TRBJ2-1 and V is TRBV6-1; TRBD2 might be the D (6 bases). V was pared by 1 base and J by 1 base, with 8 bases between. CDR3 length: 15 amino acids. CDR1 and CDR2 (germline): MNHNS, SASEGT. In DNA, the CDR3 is TGTGCCAGCAGTGAAGATGGGGGGTCCTACAATGAGCAGTTCTTC. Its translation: CASSEDGGSYNEQFF.

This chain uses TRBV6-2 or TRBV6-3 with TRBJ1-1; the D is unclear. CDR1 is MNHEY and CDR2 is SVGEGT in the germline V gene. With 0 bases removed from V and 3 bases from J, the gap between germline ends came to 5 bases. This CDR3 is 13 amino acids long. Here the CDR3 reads CASSYSKHTEAFF. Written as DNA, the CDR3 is TGTGCCAGCAGTTACTCGAAACACACTGAAGCTTTCTTT.

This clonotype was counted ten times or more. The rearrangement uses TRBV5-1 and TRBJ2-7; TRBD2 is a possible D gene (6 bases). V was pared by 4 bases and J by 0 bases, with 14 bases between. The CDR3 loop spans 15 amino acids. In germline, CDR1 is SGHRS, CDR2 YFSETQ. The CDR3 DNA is TGCGCCAGCAGCCCCGGCGGTAGCGGCTCCTACGAGCAGTACTTC. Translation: CASSPGGSGSYEQYF.